This is a list of T cell receptor beta chains from one sample in a study of siplizumab effects on memory and regulatory T cells. Method: immunoSEQ multiplex PCR; TCRdb's copy keeps in-frame clones and lacks some. This sample has about 120,000 clones, with just under 95% found just once. Sequenced: non-Treg CD4+ T cells sorted from blood. These TCRs come from a human donor in good health. CDR3s include the opening cysteine and the closing phenylalanine or tryptophan. Each record gives: clone size, J gene, D gene, V gene, CDR3 protein, CDR3 DNA. A D gene is named only where the DNA matches it firmly. Where a row states a size, it is once, few, many or the class of an expanded clone; other rows omit it.

size: once
J: TRBJ2-3
D: .
V: TRBV5-5
CDR3: CASSYTDTQYF
DNA: TGTGCCAGCAGCTACACAGATACGCAGTATTTT

size: .
J: TRBJ1-4
D: .
V: TRBV7-2
CDR3: CASSLDRQINLEKLFF
DNA: TGTGCCAGCAGCTTAGATAGGCAAATAAACCTTGAAAAACTGTTTTTT

size: few
J: TRBJ1-5
D: .
V: TRBV6-1
CDR3: CASSEEGGGAQPQHF
DNA: TGTGCCAGCAGTGAAGAAGGGGGGGGTGCACAGCCCCAGCATTTT

size: .
J: TRBJ2-6
D: .
V: TRBV11-1
CDR3: CASSPRVQAGANVLTF
DNA: TGTGCCAGCAGCCCCCGTGTTCAGGCAGGGGCCAACGTCCTGACTTTC

size: .
J: TRBJ1-2
D: .
V: TRBV11-3
CDR3: CASKVPGYTF
DNA: TGTGCCAGCAAGGTGCCAGGCTACACCTTC

size: .
J: TRBJ2-6
D: .
V: TRBV11-2
CDR3: CASSLVGGPGANVLTF
DNA: TGTGCCAGCAGCTTAGTGGGGGGCCCTGGGGCCAACGTCCTGACTTTC

size: .
J: TRBJ2-7
D: .
V: TRBV18
CDR3: CASSPRNRESSYEQYF
DNA: TGTGCCAGCTCACCACGGAACAGGGAGAGCTCCTACGAGCAGTACTTC

size: .
J: TRBJ2-2
D: .
V: TRBV5-1
CDR3: CASSLILGNTGELFF
DNA: TGCGCCAGCAGCTTGATACTAGGGAACACCGGGGAGCTGTTTTTT

size: .
J: TRBJ1-2
D: .
V: TRBV7-3
CDR3: CASSPLVRVISDYGYTF
DNA: TGTGCCAGCAGCCCTCTGGTTAGGGTGATTTCGGACTATGGCTACACCTTC

size: .
J: TRBJ1-6
D: .
V: TRBV5-1
CDR3: CASSLVTADYNSPLHF
DNA: TGCGCCAGCAGCTTGGTGACAGCAGACTATAATTCACCCCTCCACTTT

size: .
J: TRBJ2-5
D: .
V: TRBV10-2
CDR3: CASMRGTGETQYF
DNA: TGCGCCAGCATGCGGGGGACAGGAGAGACCCAGTACTTC

size: .
J: TRBJ1-6
D: .
V: TRBV19
CDR3: CASSPDGSSYNSPLHF
DNA: TGTGCCAGTAGTCCGGACGGGAGCTCCTATAATTCACCCCTCCACTTT

size: .
J: TRBJ1-4
D: .
V: TRBV19
CDR3: CASSISREAEKLFF
DNA: TGTGCCAGTAGTATCAGCAGGGAGGCTGAAAAACTGTTTTTT